Listed here is a single TCR beta chain. Its antigen remains unknown. This specimen comes from a study of spatial heterogeneity in lung cancer. Study context: Averaged across combinations, each unique TCR and UMI pairing appeared more than ten times in raw reads, which were uncorrected.

TCRdb redid the calling of the 5' RACE reads with MiXCR, one entry per CDR3 protein. The table shows about 50,000 distinct CDR3 sequences, with approximately 7.6% occurring only once. Unmatched junction bases numbered 4, after V lost 0 bases and J lost 1 base. CDR3 length equals 18 residues. Study-level findings and limits: The study found ubiquitous expanded tumor TCRs in blood more at resection than follow-up.

The sample's time point: sample taken at primary tumor resection. Whole RNA obtained from tumor, nontumor lung or frozen PBMC underwent sequencing without sorting. The cohort: around 79 early-stage, untreated non-small cell lung cancer patients. J is TRBJ2-3 and V is TRBV12-3 or TRBV12-4; 13 nucleotides agree with TRBD2. The sequenced sample was PBMCs, obtained at surgery. This receptor was taken from a female donor with early-stage non-small cell lung cancer. The DNA for the CDR3 is TGTGCCAGCAGTTTAGCACGACTAGCGGGGGGACGCACAGATACGCAGTATTTT. It is translated as CASSLARLAGGRTDTQYF.